A single sample gave rise to the 20 T cell receptor beta chains below, sequenced in a study of cytomegalovirus exposure and HLA in healthy donors. Use of 60 Vbeta and 13 Jbeta primers characterized the PCR. This table comes from immunoSEQ multiplex PCR, and its TCRdb copy is limited to in-frame clones, with some not included. The sample yields more than 60,000 clones, about four fifths seen once. The sample comprised PBMCs. The receptors here all came from a woman aged 40 to 50 in good health and CMV-seropositive.

The chain carries TRBV14 and TRBJ1-2; the D gene is possibly TRBD1 (5 bases). Germline CDR1 and CDR2: SGHDN and FVKESK. V shed 1 base and J shed 6 bases, with 18 bases lying between them. CDR3 length: 16 amino acids. The DNA for the CDR3 is TGTGCCAGCAGCCAAGTTCTTGGGCTAGGGGCCAATGGCTACACCTTC. Protein product: CASSQVLGLGANGYTF.

This chain connects TRBV5-5 to TRBJ2-1; 8 bases match TRBD2. The V and J ends lost 2 bases and 4 bases, in that order; junction bases with no gene match: 2. There are 14 residues in the CDR3. Germline V gene data show CDR1 as SGHKS and CDR2 as YYEKEE (reference sequence). This chain's CDR3 is CASSFSGVYNEQFF. DNA for the CDR3: TGTGCCAGCAGCTTTAGCGGGGTATACAATGAGCAGTTCTTC. Looking up the rest from reference TRBV5-5 and TRBJ2-1 gives the full variable domain: DAGVTQSPTHLIKTRGQQVTLRCSPISGHKSVSWYQQVLGQGPQFIFQYYEKEERGRGNFPDRFSARQFPNYSSELNVNALLLGDSALYLCASSFSGVYNEQFFGPGTRLTVL.

The CDR3 loop reads CAWRPTGGNVEKLFF. The CDR3 DNA sequence: TGTGCCTGGAGACCTACAGGGGGGAATGTTGAAAAACTGTTTTTT. The chain recombines TRBV30 with TRBJ1-4, with 8 bases identical to TRBD1. Germline V gene sequence: CDR1 GTSNPN, CDR2 SVGIG (reference sequence). The CDR3 is 15 residues long. Unmatched junction bases numbered 10, after V lost 3 bases and J lost 7 bases.

This clone showed up many times. The chain links TRBV18 to TRBJ2-7; 8 bases are a match to TRBD1. Looked up from germline, CDR1 is KGHSH and CDR2 is LQKENI. Losses at the gene ends were 3 bases for V and 4 bases for J; bases not matched to a gene: 8. The CDR3 length is 15 residues. The CDR3 sequence is CASSPVGQGEYEQYF. CDR3 DNA: TGTGCCAGCTCACCCGTCGGACAGGGTGAATACGAGCAGTACTTC.

This clone was counted between two and nine times. V usage is TRBV7-9 and J usage is TRBJ2-7, with D maybe TRBD1 (6 bases). The germline V gene has CDR1 SEHNR and CDR2 FQNEAQ (reference sequence). Trimming left V 5 bases short and J 2 bases short, with 16 bases between. The CDR3 sequence is 15 residues long. The CDR3 loop reads CASSPSWTVTYEQYF. In nucleotides, the CDR3 is TGTGCCAGCAGCCCCTCCTGGACAGTGACCTACGAGCAGTACTTC.

This chain uses TRBV14 with TRBJ1-6; 7 positions agree with TRBD1. The CDR3 loop spans 15 amino acids. The V and J ends lost 1 base and 7 bases, in that order; junction bases with no gene match: 4. The germline V gene encodes CDR1 SGHDN and CDR2 FVKESK. CDR3: CASSQAGGRNSPLHF. Written as DNA, the CDR3 is TGTGCCAGCAGCCAAGCAGGGGGTAGGAATTCACCCCTCCACTTT.

This chain uses TRBV15 with TRBJ1-4, with D uncertain. Trimming cost V 4 bases and J 8 bases, with 17 bases left between them. This CDR3 is 15 amino acids long. Germline V CDR1 and CDR2: LNHNV, YYDKDF (reference sequence). CDR3 nucleotide sequence: TGTGCCACCAGCACAAACCGACAAAGTAACGAAAAACTGTTTTTT. Translated: CATSTNRQSNEKLFF.

The chain employs TRBV6-5 and TRBJ1-1, with D possibly TRBD1 on 6 matching bases. The CDR3 sequence is 14 residues long. Germline V lookup: CDR1 MNHEY, CDR2 SVGAGI. V was clipped by 8 bases and J by 9 bases, with 22 bases between them. The chain's CDR3 is CASGTPGQVAKAFF. Here the CDR3 DNA reads TGTGCCAGCGGAACTCCGGGACAAGTTGCCAAAGCTTTCTTT.

This chain links TRBV27 with TRBJ1-1, with D uncertain. CDR3 length: 14 amino acids. V was pared by 0 bases and J by 1 base, with 6 bases between. CDR1 is MNHEY, CDR2 SMNVEV, per germline (reference sequence). The CDR3 nucleotides read TGTGCCAGCAGTTTATCGAGAGGGAACACTGAAGCTTTCTTT. This encodes CASSLSRGNTEAFF.

This clone was detected a few times. The V gene is TRBV7-2, the J gene TRBJ1-1; tentatively, D is TRBD1 (5 bases). Per germline, CDR1 SGHTA and CDR2 FQGNSA. V was cut by 6 bases and J by 4 bases, with 12 bases left in between. The CDR3 runs 13 residues. CDR3 sequence (DNA): TGTGCCAGCAGTTCGGTTAGGGGCACTGAAGCTTTCTTT. Its protein product is CASSSVRGTEAFF.

With respect to this clone: A read error may account for a junction end that differs from germline. The V call is TRBV5-1, the J call TRBJ2-3, with D uncertain. CDR1 is SGHRS, CDR2 YFSETQ, per germline. CDR3 length equals 12 residues. This chain's CDR3 is CAGSPGVDTQYF. The CDR3 DNA is TGCGCCGGCAGTCCAGGTGTAGATACGCAGTATTTT.

The chain recombines TRBV5-6 with TRBJ2-3, with D possibly matching TRBD1 (6 bases). V lost 2 bases, J lost 0 bases, and 7 bases lay in between. CDR1 is SGHDT and CDR2 is YYEEEE in the germline V gene. This CDR3 contains 14 residues. CDR3 region: CASSLQGSTDTQYF. The CDR3 bases are TGTGCCAGCAGCTTACAGGGTAGCACAGATACGCAGTATTTT.

The genes are TRBV6-5 and TRBJ2-7, with TRBD1 as a possible D gene (6 bases). The germline V gene encodes CDR1 MNHEY and CDR2 SVGAGI. Trimming stripped 2 bases from V and 6 bases from J, with 14 bases between. The CDR3 consists of 14 residues. The CDR3 loop is CASSYAGDRIEQYF. In DNA, the CDR3 is TGTGCCAGCAGTTACGCAGGGGATCGGATCGAGCAGTACTTC.

The chain employs TRBV19 and TRBJ2-3; tentative D call: TRBD2 (6 bases). Germline CDR1 and CDR2: LNHDA and SQIVND (reference sequence). This CDR3 contains 19 residues. V was trimmed by 1 base and J by 0 bases, leaving 20 bases between them. The CDR3 spells CASSIAERAPSLSTDTQYF. As DNA, the CDR3 is TGTGCCAGTAGTATAGCCGAGCGGGCGCCCTCGCTTAGCACAGATACGCAGTATTTT.

This chain uses TRBV2 with TRBJ2-7, with 10 bases aligning to TRBD1. The CDR3 consists of 15 residues. Germline CDR1 and CDR2: SNHLY and FYNNEI. V lost 2 bases to trimming and J lost 4 bases; unmatched junction nucleotides: 5. The CDR3 reads CASSEMGTGEYEQYF. In nucleotides, the CDR3 is TGTGCCAGCAGTGAAATGGGGACAGGGGAATACGAGCAGTACTTC. The complete variable domain, with remaining parts taken from reference TRBV2 and TRBJ2-7, reads EPEVTQTPSHQVTQMGQEVILRCVPISNHLYFYWYRQILGQKVEFLVSFYNNEISEKSEIFDDQFSVERPDGSNFTLKIRSTKLEDSAMYFCASSEMGTGEYEQYFGPGTRLTVT.

The chain couples TRBV28 to TRBJ2-7; TRBD1 aligns across 11 bases. CDR1 is MDHEN, CDR2 SYDVKM, per germline. The V gene end was trimmed by 6 bases and the J gene end by 5 bases; junction bases not matched to a gene: 9. The CDR3 is 15 amino acids. CDR3: CASRTWTGGLDEQYF. The CDR3 nucleotides read TGTGCCAGCAGAACCTGGACAGGGGGCCTCGACGAGCAGTACTTC.

This chain links TRBV28 with TRBJ1-5; TRBD1 agrees at 9 bases. The length of the CDR3 is 19 residues. Per germline, CDR1 MDHEN and CDR2 SYDVKM. V was pared by 4 bases and J by 4 bases, with 17 bases of the junction left unmatched. The CDR3 loop is CASSSGTGRFLVRNQPQHF. Written as DNA, the CDR3 is TGTGCCAGCAGTTCCGGGACAGGGAGGTTTTTAGTTAGGAATCAGCCCCAGCATTTT.

The chain recombines TRBV18 with TRBJ2-7; 7 nucleotides align to TRBD1. Germline V gives CDR1 KGHSH, CDR2 LQKENI. Unmatched junction bases numbered 8, after V lost 6 bases and J lost 0 bases. This CDR3 comprises 15 residues. The CDR3 DNA follows: TGTGCCAGCTCCCGGGACAGAGCTAGCTCCTACGAGCAGTACTTC. Its translation: CASSRDRASSYEQYF.

The genes are TRBV4-1 and TRBJ1-5; no clear D. V lost 1 base and J lost 2, with 12 bases in between. Germline CDR1 reads MGHRA; CDR2 reads YSYEKL. The CDR3 runs 16 residues. CDR3 in DNA: TGCGCCAGCAGCCAAGTCGCGCGGGAGCGCAATCAGCCCCAGCATTTT. This codes for CASSQVARERNQPQHF.

The chain recombines TRBV11-2 with TRBJ2-5, with 10 nucleotides matching TRBD2. Per the germline V gene, CDR1 is SGHAT and CDR2 is FQNNGV. The V segment lost 5 bases and the J segment 8 bases; nucleotides outside the gene matches: 11. The CDR3 is made up of 15 amino acids. For the CDR3, the DNA is TGTGCCAGCAGCCTGCTAGCGGGGGCCCTTACTACCCAGTACTTC. Translating it yields CASSLLAGALTTQYF.